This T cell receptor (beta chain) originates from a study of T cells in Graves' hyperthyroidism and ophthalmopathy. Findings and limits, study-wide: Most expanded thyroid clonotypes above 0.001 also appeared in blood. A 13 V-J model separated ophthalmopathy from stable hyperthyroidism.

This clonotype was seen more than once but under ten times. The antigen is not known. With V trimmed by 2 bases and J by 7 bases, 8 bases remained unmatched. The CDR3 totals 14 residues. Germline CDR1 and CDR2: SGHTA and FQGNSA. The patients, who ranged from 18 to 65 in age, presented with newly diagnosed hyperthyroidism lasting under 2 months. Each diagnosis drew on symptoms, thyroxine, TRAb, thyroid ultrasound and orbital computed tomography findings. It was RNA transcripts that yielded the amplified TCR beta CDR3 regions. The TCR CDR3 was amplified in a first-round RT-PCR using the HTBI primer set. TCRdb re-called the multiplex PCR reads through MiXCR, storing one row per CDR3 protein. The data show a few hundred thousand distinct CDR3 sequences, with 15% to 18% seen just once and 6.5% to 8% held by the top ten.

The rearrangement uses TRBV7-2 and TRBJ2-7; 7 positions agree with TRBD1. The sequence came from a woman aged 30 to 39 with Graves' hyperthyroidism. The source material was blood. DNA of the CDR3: TGTGCCAGCAGCTTACGCCCAGGGGGTGGTGAGCAGTACTTC. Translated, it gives CASSLRPGGGEQYF.